The T cell receptor (beta chain) described here comes from a study of blood T cell repertoires in COVID-19. Only one count was recorded for this clone. Individuals drawn from around 24 US areas were roughly 18 to 95 years old. The CDR3 has 16 residues. The protocol was immunoSEQ multiplex PCR, while the TCRdb copy is restricted to in-frame clones and leaves out a portion. The profile shows fewer than 350,000 clones, 85% of them singletons. The TCR originated in a woman aged 45-65 years who had recovered from COVID-19. Sequencing was done on a sample of PBMCs or T cells enriched from blood (not recorded which). The chain uses TRBV21-1 and TRBJ1-1; the table's TRBD1 call for D was not verified on the DNA. TRBV21-1 represents a pseudogene. CDR3 in amino acids: CATTPPAGEQNTEAFF. The CDR3 DNA is TGTGCCACCACCCCTCCTGCAGGGGAGCAGAACACTGAAGCTTTCTTT.